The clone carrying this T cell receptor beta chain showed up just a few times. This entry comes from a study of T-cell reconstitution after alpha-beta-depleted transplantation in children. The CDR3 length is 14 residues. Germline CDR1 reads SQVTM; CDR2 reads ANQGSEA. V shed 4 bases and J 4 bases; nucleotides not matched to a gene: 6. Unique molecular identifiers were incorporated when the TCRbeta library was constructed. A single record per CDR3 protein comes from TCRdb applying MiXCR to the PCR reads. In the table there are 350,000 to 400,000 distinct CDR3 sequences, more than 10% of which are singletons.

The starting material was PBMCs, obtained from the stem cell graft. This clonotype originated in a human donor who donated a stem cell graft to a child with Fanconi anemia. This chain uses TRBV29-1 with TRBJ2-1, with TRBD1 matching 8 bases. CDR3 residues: CSVGSGTGYNEQFF. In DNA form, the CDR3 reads TGCAGCGTTGGCTCTGGGACAGGTTACAATGAGCAGTTCTTC.